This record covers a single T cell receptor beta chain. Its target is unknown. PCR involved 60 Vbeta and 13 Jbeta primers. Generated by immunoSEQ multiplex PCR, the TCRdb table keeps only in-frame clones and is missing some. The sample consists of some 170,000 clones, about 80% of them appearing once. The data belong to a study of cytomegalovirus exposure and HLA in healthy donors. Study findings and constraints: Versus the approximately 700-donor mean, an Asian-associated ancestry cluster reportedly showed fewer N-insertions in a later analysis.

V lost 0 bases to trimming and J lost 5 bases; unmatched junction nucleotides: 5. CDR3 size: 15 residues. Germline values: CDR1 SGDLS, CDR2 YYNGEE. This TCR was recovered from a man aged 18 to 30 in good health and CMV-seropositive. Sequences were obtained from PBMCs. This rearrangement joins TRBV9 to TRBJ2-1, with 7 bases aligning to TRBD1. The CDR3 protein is CASSVAPTGHNEQFF. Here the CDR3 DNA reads TGTGCCAGCAGCGTAGCTCCGACAGGGCACAATGAGCAGTTCTTC.